The next 11 T cell receptor beta chains were all read from a single sample in a study of shared clonotypes between healthy human individuals. TCRdb's copy holds only in-frame clones and misses some; the assay was immunoSEQ multiplex PCR. The table records over a million clones, more than 75% of them present only once. Sequencing was done on a sample of memory CD4+ T cells from PBMCs. As to subset: CD45RA-negative fraction. The source of these receptors is a man aged 18 to 30 in good health. Some clones in this sample may be carry-over from other donors' samples.

The genes are TRBV28 and TRBJ1-5; 8 nucleotides match TRBD1. The CDR3 loop spans 15 amino acids. J gave up 6 bases and V 6 bases, and 10 bases lay outside the gene matches. Per germline, CDR1 MDHEN and CDR2 SYDVKM. DNA for the CDR3: TGTGCCAGCAGACCTTCCCAGGGGGCAGGTCAGCCCCAGCATTTT. Translated: CASRPSQGAGQPQHF.

This clone was observed a single time. The CDR3 here is CASNGAGNQPQHF. The CDR3 region has the DNA TGTGCCAGCAACGGGGCAGGGAATCAGCCCCAGCATTTT. This chain joins TRBV28 and TRBJ1-5; TRBD1 is a possible D gene (5 bases). The CDR3 contains 13 residues. Trimming removed 7 bases from V and 4 bases from J, with 11 bases in between. The germline gives CDR1 MDHEN, CDR2 SYDVKM. Together with reference TRBV28 and TRBJ1-5, the CDR3 gives the full variable domain: DVKVTQSSRYLVKRTGEKVFLECVQDMDHENMFWYRQDPGLGLRLIYFSYDVKMKEKGDIPEGYSVSREKKERFSLILESASTNQTSMYLCASNGAGNQPQHFGDGTRLSIL.

The chain has TRBV13 and TRBJ2-7, with D uncertain. This CDR3 comprises 16 residues. V lost 5 bases, J lost 6 bases, and 23 bases lay in between. Germline values: CDR1 PRHDT, CDR2 FYEKMQ (reference sequence). DNA of the CDR3: TGTGCCAGCAGCCCTTTGGCCGGGTCCTCCAGGACCGAGCAGTACTTC. This gives the protein CASSPLAGSSRTEQYF.

The chain has TRBV4-1 and TRBJ2-1; D tentatively fits TRBD1 or TRBD2 (7 bases each). V lost 4 bases and J 3 bases, leaving 16 bases between the germline ends. This CDR3 has 16 amino acids. CDR1 is MGHRA, CDR2 YSYEKL, per germline. As DNA, the CDR3 is TGCGCCAGCAGCCCCAGGGGGAGGGCCGGCTACAATGAGCAGTTCTTC. This encodes CASSPRGRAGYNEQFF.

Details on this clone: The sample has other DNA sequences that encode this CDR3 too. The V and J genes are TRBV28 and TRBJ1-5, with a weak D call TRBD1 (6 bases). The CDR3 has 15 residues. The V end was cut by 6 bases, the J end by 2 bases, with 14 bases between. The V gene's germline CDR1 is MDHEN and CDR2 SYDVKM. The CDR3 region is CASSKGGGGNQPQHF. CDR3 nucleotide sequence: TGTGCCAGCAGCAAAGGGGGAGGGGGCAATCAGCCCCAGCATTTT.

As to this clone: Since a much larger clone is just one base distant, this may be a read error. Because the CDR3 is missing its conserved closing phenylalanine or tryptophan, this is likely a read error. J is TRBJ2-7 and V is TRBV30; D perhaps matches TRBD1 (6 bases). V was shortened by 0 bases and J by 0 bases, with 9 bases between the two germline ends. The CDR3 length is 14 residues. Per the germline V gene, CDR1 is GTSNPN and CDR2 is SVGIG (reference sequence). The CDR3 region has the DNA TGTGCCTGGAGTGTACTCAGGGGCTCCTACGAGCAGTACCTC. Encoded protein: CAWSVLRGSYEQYL.

V and J are TRBV5-5 and TRBJ1-3; possibly TRBD1 for D (6 bases). Germline values: CDR1 SGHKS, CDR2 YYEKEE (reference sequence). The V and J ends lost 4 bases and 1 base respectively, with 12 bases between them. There are 15 residues in the CDR3. The CDR3, as DNA: TGTGCCAGCAGCGCGCAGGGGTTATCTGGAAACACCATATATTTT. Protein product: CASSAQGLSGNTIYF.

Of note for this clone: A much more abundant neighbour one base away suggests this may be a read error. V is TRBV7-9 and J is TRBJ1-3; D remains ambiguous. Germline lookup yields CDR1 SEHNR and CDR2 FQNEAQ (reference sequence). The length of the CDR3 is 14 residues. CDR3 in DNA: TGTGCCAGCAGCTTACTTTATTCTGGAAACACCGTATATTTT. The encoded protein is CASSLLYSGNTVYF.

This rearrangement joins TRBV2 to TRBJ2-7; D is possibly TRBD1 (6 bases). Germline loops: CDR1 SNHLY, CDR2 FYNNEI. The V end lost 7 bases, the J end lost 7 bases, and 14 bases lay between the germline ends. The CDR3 loop spans 12 amino acids. CDR3 loop: CASTDRVWEQYF. The CDR3, as DNA: TGTGCCAGCACGGACAGAGTTTGGGAGCAGTACTTC.

The chain couples TRBV4-1 to TRBJ1-3, with D perhaps TRBD1 (5 bases). Trimming took off 0 bases at V and 3 bases at J, with 15 bases between the two ends. CDR1 MGHRA and CDR2 YSYEKL come from the germline V gene. This CDR3 has 17 amino acids. CDR3 residues: CASSQEGARVNGNTIYF. CDR3 bases: TGCGCCAGCAGCCAAGAAGGGGCCAGGGTAAATGGAAACACCATATATTTT.

About this clone itself: Compared with germline, one end of the junction differs, possibly owing to a read error. This chain joins TRBV15 and TRBJ2-4; 9 bases line up with TRBD2. The CDR3 consists of 12 residues. Germline V CDR1 and CDR2: LNHNV, YYDKDF (reference sequence). The CDR3 spells CATSSTTSGQFF. In nucleotides, the CDR3 is TGTGCCACCAGCAGTACGACTAGCGGCCAATTCTTT.